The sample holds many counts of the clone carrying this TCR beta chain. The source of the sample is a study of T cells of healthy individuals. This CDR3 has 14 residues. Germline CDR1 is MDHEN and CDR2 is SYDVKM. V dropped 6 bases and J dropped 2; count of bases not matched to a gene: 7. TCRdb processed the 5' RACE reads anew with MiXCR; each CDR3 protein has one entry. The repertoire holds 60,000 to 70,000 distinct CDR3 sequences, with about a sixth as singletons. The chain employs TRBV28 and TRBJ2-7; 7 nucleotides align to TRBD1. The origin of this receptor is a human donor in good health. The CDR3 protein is CASRSGTAPYEQYF. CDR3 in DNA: TGTGCCAGCAGATCCGGGACAGCCCCCTACGAGCAGTACTTC.